This note documents a single T cell receptor (beta chain) sequence. The sample is drawn from a study of OX40 agonist ivuxolimab in advanced cancers. The wider study: Three partial responders included one hepatocellular carcinoma patient and two cutaneous melanoma patients.

Some clones are missing from TCRdb's copy, which holds only in-frame ones; the method was immunoSEQ multiplex PCR. There are tens of thousands of clones in the sample; roughly nine tenths occur only once, and 8% to 10% lies in the top ten. Germline-derived CDR1 and CDR2 are SGDLS and YYNGEE. The germline V and J ends were trimmed by 0 bases and 9 bases, with 18 bases remaining between them. The CDR3 covers 16 residues. The sequence derives from an adult with an advanced solid tumor such as melanoma, head and neck, liver or kidney cancer. The sample in question was CD4+ or CD8+ T cells sorted from blood, obtained in a trial of the OX40 agonist ivuxolimab. V and J are TRBV9 and TRBJ1-4, with a possible D match to TRBD1 (5 bases). This CDR3 is CASSVGGPRVGQKLFF. The CDR3 nucleotides are TGTGCCAGCAGCGTAGGAGGGCCCAGGGTCGGTCAAAAACTGTTTTTT.